Shown below are 13 T cell receptor beta chains from a single sample sequenced in a study of chemoradiotherapy in HPV16-positive cancers. The method was immunoSEQ multiplex PCR; TCRdb's version includes in-frame clones alone and lacks a portion of them. The sample has about 7,600 clones, about 86% seen once. The sample was blood, taken from a patient who underwent chemoradiotherapy. Every receptor here comes from a human donor with HPV-associated anogenital cancer.

The chain employs TRBV5-1 and TRBJ2-7; D call uncertain. The length of the CDR3 is 16 residues. Trimming removed 5 bases from V and 0 bases from J, with 18 bases in between. Per germline, CDR1 SGHRS and CDR2 YFSETQ. The CDR3 loop reads CASRFDPIISSYEQYF. In DNA form, the CDR3 reads TGCGCCAGCAGATTTGACCCCATCATTTCCTCCTACGAGCAGTACTTC.

The rearrangement uses TRBV5-1 and TRBJ2-7, with D possibly being TRBD1 or TRBD2 (5 bases each). V dropped 3 bases and J dropped 3 bases, with 10 bases sitting between them. The CDR3 extends over 13 amino acids. CDR1 is SGHRS, CDR2 YFSETQ, per germline. CDR3 coding DNA: TGCGCCAGCAGCTCGGGACGGAACTACGAGCAGTACTTC. Translated, it gives CASSSGRNYEQYF.

J is TRBJ2-3 and V is TRBV7-2; 13 nucleotides agree with TRBD2. The CDR3 contains 19 residues. CDR1 is SGHTA and CDR2 is FQGNSA in the germline V gene. V dropped 0 bases and J dropped 4; count of bases not matched to a gene: 10. The CDR3 sequence: CASSLAITSGGAEADTQYF. CDR3 bases: TGTGCCAGCAGCTTAGCCATTACTAGCGGGGGGGCCGAGGCAGATACGCAGTATTTT.

CDR3 amino acids: CASSVPGRGPNTGELFF. In nucleotides, the CDR3 is TGTGCCAGCAGCGTCCCCGGGAGGGGGCCAAACACCGGGGAGCTGTTTTTT. The J gene is TRBJ2-2, the V gene TRBV9; tentative D call: TRBD2 (8 bases). Germline CDR1 is SGDLS and CDR2 is YYNGEE. The CDR3 has 17 amino acids. V was cut by 2 bases and J by 2 bases, with 16 bases left in between.

The chain is built from TRBV7-8 and TRBJ2-7; D may correspond to TRBD1 or TRBD2 (5 bases each). Looked up from germline, CDR1 is SGHVS and CDR2 is FQNEAQ. V lost 1 base, J lost 0 bases, and 7 bases lay in between. CDR3 length equals 14 residues. The CDR3 sequence: CASSLGGISYEQYF. Here the CDR3 DNA reads TGTGCCAGCAGCTTAGGGGGGATCTCCTACGAGCAGTACTTC.

This clone showed up just once. This sequence joins TRBV14 and TRBJ1-6; no reliable D call. The CDR3 totals 14 residues. Germline V CDR1 and CDR2: SGHDN, FVKESK. V shed 1 base and J shed 7 bases, with 8 bases lying between them. CDR3 protein: CASSQGRENSPLHF. The DNA for the CDR3 is TGTGCCAGCAGCCAAGGGAGAGAAAATTCACCCCTCCACTTT.

V usage is TRBV9 and J usage is TRBJ1-2, with 8 nucleotides matching TRBD1. With 0 bases clipped from V and 7 bases from J, the junction kept 8 bases outside the gene matches. Germline V lookup: CDR1 SGDLS, CDR2 YYNGEE. The CDR3 is 15 amino acids. CDR3 sequence: CASSVARTGNGGYTF. The CDR3 region has the DNA TGTGCCAGCAGCGTAGCCCGGACAGGGAATGGTGGCTACACCTTC.

This chain uses TRBV7-8 with TRBJ1-1; D gene uncertain. Trimming shortened V by 5 bases and J by 3 bases, and 13 bases separated the two germline ends. CDR1 is SGHVS, CDR2 FQNEAQ, per germline. This CDR3 region has 14 residues. The CDR3 DNA sequence: TGTGCCAGCAGCCTCCAGTCTCGGGACACTGAAGCTTTCTTT. Its translation: CASSLQSRDTEAFF.

This sequence joins TRBV7-9 and TRBJ1-6, with D possibly matching TRBD1 (5 bases). With 2 bases removed from V and 12 bases from J, the gap between germline ends came to 5 bases. The germline V gene encodes CDR1 SEHNR and CDR2 FQNEAQ (reference sequence). This CDR3 has 11 amino acids. CDR3 region: CASSLRGPLHF. The CDR3 DNA sequence: TGTGCCAGCAGCTTAAGGGGACCCCTCCACTTT.

V is TRBV6-6 and J is TRBJ2-7, with a tentative D call TRBD1 (5 bases). This CDR3 spans 12 amino acids. The germline V gene has CDR1 MNHNY and CDR2 SVGAGI (reference sequence). Deletions cut 11 bases from V and 5 bases from J, with 16 bases between. CDR3 in amino acids: CASRQGRDEQYF. The CDR3 coding sequence is TGTGCCTCAAGGCAGGGTAGGGACGAGCAGTACTTC.

The chain combines TRBV5-1 with TRBJ1-1; D gene uncertain. V was pared by 3 bases and J by 3 bases, with 12 bases between. Germline loops: CDR1 SGHRS, CDR2 YFSETQ. This CDR3 has 14 residues. The CDR3: CASSWGSGDTEAFF. The CDR3 DNA follows: TGCGCCAGCAGCTGGGGTAGTGGGGACACTGAAGCTTTCTTT.

The chain recombines TRBV10-3 with TRBJ2-1, with a possible D match to TRBD2 (7 bases). V shed 0 bases and J shed 6 bases, with 9 bases lying between them. The CDR3 is 14 amino acids. Germline lookup yields CDR1 ENHRY and CDR2 SYGVKD. CDR3 sequence: CAISESRGGNEQFF. The CDR3 region has the DNA TGTGCCATCAGTGAGTCGAGGGGGGGCAATGAGCAGTTCTTC.

This clone was detected a few times. This sequence joins TRBV4-2 and TRBJ1-5; TRBD1 might be the D (5 bases). Trimming removed 1 base at V and 6 bases at J, with 10 bases between. The germline gives CDR1 LGHNA, CDR2 YNFKEQ. This CDR3 is 14 amino acids long. CDR3 in DNA: TGTGCCAGCAGCCAAGGGGGCAGATCTCAGCCCCAGCATTTT. This gives the protein CASSQGGRSQPQHF.